This TCR beta chain was captured in a study of shared clonotypes between healthy human individuals. This clone was found once. Method: immunoSEQ multiplex PCR; TCRdb's copy keeps in-frame clones and lacks some. The sample includes approximately 2,000,000 clones, 85% to 95% seen only once; the top ten take approximately 0.39%. V dropped 5 bases and J dropped 8; count of bases not matched to a gene: 6. The CDR3 loop spans 13 amino acids. Germline V CDR1 and CDR2: SGHTA, FQGTGA. The origin of this receptor is a young man in good health. Some clones in this sample may be carry-over from other donors' samples. V is TRBV7-3 and J is TRBJ2-1; 7 bases agree with TRBD2. Sample: naive CD4+ T cells from PBMCs. This sample's subset: CD45RA+ positively selected. CDR3 protein: CASSPRREDEQFF. The CDR3 bases are TGTGCCAGCAGCCCGAGACGGGAGGATGAGCAGTTCTTC.